This TCR beta chain is from a study of kidney transplant recipient with SARS-CoV-2 infection. This CDR3 contains 17 residues. V was trimmed by 5 bases and J by 4 bases, leaving 23 bases between them. At least ten counts were recorded for this clonotype. Each CDR3 protein gets one entry after TCRdb re-called the reads with MiXCR. Of 200,000 to 250,000 distinct CDR3 sequences in the sample, around 28% were seen once. Sequenced material: a blood sample, taken at baseline and on day 111 from a kidney transplant recipient. The receptor was derived from a male patient in his thirties who had COVID-19 and was a kidney transplant recipient. Some T cells here may be from the graft donor. The genes are TRBV12-3 or TRBV12-4 and TRBJ1-2; D ambiguous. The CDR3 protein is CASSDSYTAGKTYGYTF. For the CDR3, the DNA is TGTGCCAGCAGTGATTCATACACAGCAGGAAAGACCTATGGCTACACCTTC.